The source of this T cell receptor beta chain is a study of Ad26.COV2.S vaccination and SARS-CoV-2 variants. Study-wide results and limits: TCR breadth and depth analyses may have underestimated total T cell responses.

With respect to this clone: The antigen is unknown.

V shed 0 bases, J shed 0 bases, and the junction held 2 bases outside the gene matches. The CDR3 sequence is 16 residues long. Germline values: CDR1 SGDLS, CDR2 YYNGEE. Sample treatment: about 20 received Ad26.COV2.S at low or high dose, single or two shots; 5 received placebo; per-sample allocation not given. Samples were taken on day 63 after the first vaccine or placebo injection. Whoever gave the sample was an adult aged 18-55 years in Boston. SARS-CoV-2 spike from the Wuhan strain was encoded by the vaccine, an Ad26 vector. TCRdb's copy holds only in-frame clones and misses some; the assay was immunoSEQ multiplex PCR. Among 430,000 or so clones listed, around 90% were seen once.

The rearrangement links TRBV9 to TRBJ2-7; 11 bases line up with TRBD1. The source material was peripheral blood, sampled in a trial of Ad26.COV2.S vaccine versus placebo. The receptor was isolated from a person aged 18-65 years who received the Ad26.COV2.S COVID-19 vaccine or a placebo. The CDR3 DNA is TGTGCCAGCAGCGTAGGTGGGACAGGGGGCTCCTACGAGCAGTACTTC. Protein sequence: CASSVGGTGGSYEQYF.